One and the same sample provided the 23 T cell receptor beta chains below, sequenced in a study of blood T cell repertoires in COVID-19. Repertoires were generated with immunoSEQ multiplex PCR, while TCRdb's copy carries only in-frame clones and drops some. Among about 230,000 clones listed, 88% were seen once. The sequenced sample was PBMCs or T cells enriched from blood (not recorded which). These TCRs come from a woman aged 40 to 50 with acute COVID-19.

Turning to this clone: The sample carries other DNA sequences with the same CDR3. This chain uses TRBV27 with TRBJ1-6; 8 nucleotides agree with TRBD1. CDR3 size: 14 residues. The V gene end was trimmed by 2 bases and the J gene end by 10 bases; junction bases not matched to a gene: 4. Per germline, CDR1 MNHEY and CDR2 SMNVEV (reference sequence). CDR3 sequence reads: CASSLDRGYSPLHF. In DNA form, the CDR3 reads TGTGCCAGCAGTTTAGACAGGGGTTACTCACCCCTCCACTTT.

CDR3 nucleotides: TGTGCCAGCAGCTTGGGACTAGCGGGAGTATTAAATGAGCAGTTCTTC. It yields the protein CASSLGLAGVLNEQFF. The chain combines TRBV5-4 with TRBJ2-1, with TRBD2 matching 12 bases. Trimming removed 0 bases from V and 7 bases from J; junction bases left unmatched: 5. This CDR3 spans 16 amino acids. Germline V lookup: CDR1 SGHNT, CDR2 YYREEE (reference sequence).

V is TRBV5-4 and J is TRBJ2-7; TRBD2 is a possible D gene (5 bases). The CDR3 runs 15 residues. CDR1 and CDR2 (germline): SGHNT, YYREEE (reference sequence). V lost 4 bases and J 7 bases, leaving 21 bases between the germline ends. The CDR3, as DNA: TGTGCCAGCAGCCCACAGCACGGAACCACGGGGGAGCAGTACTTC. Protein: CASSPQHGTTGEQYF.

This clone came up once. The CDR3 DNA is TGTGCCACCAGTGATTTGGACAGATCCATGGAGACCCAGTACTTC. It specifies CATSDLDRSMETQYF. The chain is built from TRBV24-1 and TRBJ2-5; maybe TRBD1 (5 bases). The CDR3 runs to 15 residues. The V and J ends lost 0 bases and 5 bases respectively, with 12 bases between them. The germline V gene encodes CDR1 KGHDR and CDR2 SFDVKD.

This chain connects TRBV24-1 to TRBJ2-1, with TRBD2 identical over 8 bases. The CDR3 sequence is 14 residues long. The germline V gene encodes CDR1 KGHDR and CDR2 SFDVKD. V gave up 3 bases and J gave up 6 bases; unmatched junction bases: 3. This CDR3 reads CATSDPGTSNEQFF. The CDR3, as DNA: TGTGCCACCAGTGATCCCGGGACTAGCAATGAGCAGTTCTTC.

Concerning this clone itself: Other nucleotide sequences in the sample specify the same CDR3. The V and J genes are TRBV5-1 and TRBJ2-3; weak D call: TRBD2 (5 bases). The CDR3 runs to 13 residues. The germline V gene encodes CDR1 SGHRS and CDR2 YFSETQ. V was shortened by 4 bases and J by 0 bases, with 6 bases between the two germline ends. CDR3 in amino acids: CASSPGSTDTQYF. Here the CDR3 DNA reads TGCGCCAGCAGCCCGGGGAGCACAGATACGCAGTATTTT.

V and J are TRBV9 and TRBJ1-2, with D unresolved. Trimming shortened V by 4 bases and J by 4 bases, and 5 bases separated the two germline ends. The germline V gene encodes CDR1 SGDLS and CDR2 YYNGEE. This CDR3 region has 11 residues. CDR3 bases: TGTGCCAGCAGCCCCCTCTATGGCTACACCTTC. Its translation is CASSPLYGYTF.

The chain couples TRBV6-5 to TRBJ2-1; 8 bases are a match to TRBD2. Germline loops: CDR1 MNHEY, CDR2 SVGAGI. Trimming removed 4 bases from V and 3 bases from J; junction bases left unmatched: 8. The CDR3 is 16 amino acids. CDR3 sequence: CASSFGSGINYNEQFF. In nucleotides, the CDR3 is TGTGCCAGCAGTTTTGGTAGCGGGATTAACTACAATGAGCAGTTCTTC.

Only one count was recorded for this clone. The chain joins TRBV18 to TRBJ1-2; no clear D gene. There are 14 residues in the CDR3. CDR1 KGHSH and CDR2 LQKENI come from the germline V gene. V was clipped by 2 bases and J by 8 bases, with 15 bases between them. The CDR3 DNA reads TGTGCCAGCTCACCAGGACGGGGTACGTGGGGCTACACCTTC. Encoded protein: CASSPGRGTWGYTF.

This chain links TRBV6-5 with TRBJ2-2; 10 nucleotides line up with TRBD1. The CDR3 consists of 14 residues. Per the germline V gene, CDR1 is MNHEY and CDR2 is SVGAGI. V trimming: 6 bases; J trimming: 7 bases; junction bases outside the gene matches: 5. This CDR3 reads CASRAGQGIGELFF. CDR3 in DNA: TGTGCCAGCAGGGCGGGACAGGGGATCGGGGAGCTGTTTTTT.

This sequence joins TRBV11-3 and TRBJ2-5; the D is unclear. The germline V and J ends were trimmed by 5 bases and 1 base, with 11 bases remaining between them. The CDR3 consists of 14 residues. Germline CDR1 and CDR2: SGHNT and YENEEA. The DNA of the CDR3 is TGTGCCAGCAGCCTGCCGAGAGGCCAAGAGACCCAGTACTTC. Amino acids: CASSLPRGQETQYF.

The chain couples TRBV30 to TRBJ1-4; the match to TRBD1 covers 10 bases. Germline V gives CDR1 GTSNPN, CDR2 SVGIG (reference sequence). V lost 3 bases, J lost 4 bases, and 14 bases stayed unmatched. The length of the CDR3 is 18 residues. The CDR3: CAWSGDRGHLGSNEKLFF. The CDR3 nucleotides are TGTGCCTGGAGCGGGGACAGGGGACACCTAGGGAGTAATGAAAAACTGTTTTTT.

J is TRBJ2-3 and V is TRBV30; D gene uncertain. This CDR3 spans 15 amino acids. The V end lost 5 bases, the J end lost 0 bases, and 15 bases lay between the germline ends. Per the germline V gene, CDR1 is GTSNPN and CDR2 is SVGIG (reference sequence). This CDR3 reads CAWAPRYPSTDTQYF. The DNA of the CDR3 is TGTGCCTGGGCCCCTAGGTATCCTAGCACAGATACGCAGTATTTT.

This clone came up a few times. This rearrangement joins TRBV7-2 to TRBJ1-2; TRBD1 matches at 7 bases. Trimming cost V 4 bases and J 7 bases; bases outside gene matches: 6. CDR1 and CDR2 (germline): SGHTA, FQGNSA. This CDR3 is 13 amino acids long. The chain's CDR3 is CASSSQGSSGYTF. The CDR3 DNA reads as TGTGCCAGCAGCTCACAGGGGTCCAGTGGCTACACCTTC.

The V gene is TRBV5-6, the J gene TRBJ2-5; D is unresolved. The V gene's germline CDR1 is SGHDT and CDR2 YYEEEE. V shed 0 bases and J shed 2 bases, with 11 bases lying between them. This CDR3 is 15 amino acids long. CDR3: CASSLDWRLQETQYF. Written as DNA, the CDR3 is TGTGCCAGCAGCTTGGATTGGCGGTTACAAGAGACCCAGTACTTC.

This sequence joins TRBV5-1 and TRBJ1-1; D ambiguous. Trimming left V 0 bases short and J 1 base short, with 7 bases between. The CDR3 runs 14 residues. CDR1 SGHRS and CDR2 YFSETQ come from the germline V gene. The CDR3 bases are TGCGCCAGCAGCTTGGTTCGGGGGAACACTGAAGCTTTCTTT. Protein product: CASSLVRGNTEAFF.

This clone showed up just a few times. V gene TRBV15 combines with J gene TRBJ1-6; perhaps TRBD1 as D (6 bases). The CDR3 contains 15 residues. Deletions cut 0 bases from V and 9 bases from J, with 12 bases between. Looked up from germline, CDR1 is LNHNV and CDR2 is YYDKDF (reference sequence). CDR3 nucleotides: TGTGCCACCAGCAGAGAAGGGGGGGGGCGTTCACCCCTCCACTTT. It specifies CATSREGGGRSPLHF.

The rearrangement uses TRBV19 and TRBJ1-1; 9 bases agree with TRBD1. CDR3 length equals 13 residues. Germline V lookup: CDR1 LNHDA, CDR2 SQIVND (reference sequence). After removal of 5 bases from V and 10 bases from J, the junction contained 8 bases not matched to a gene. For the CDR3, the DNA is TGTGCCAGTAGTCTGGGACAGGGTCTTGCAGCTTTCTTT. Translating gives CASSLGQGLAAFF.

The V and J genes are TRBV7-9 and TRBJ2-5; 7 bases match TRBD2. The V gene's germline CDR1 is SEHNR and CDR2 FQNEAQ (reference sequence). With 0 bases clipped from V and 2 bases from J, the junction kept 3 bases outside the gene matches. The CDR3 loop spans 15 amino acids. The CDR3: CASSLALAPQETQYF. The CDR3 coding sequence is TGTGCCAGCAGCTTAGCACTAGCGCCGCAAGAGACCCAGTACTTC.

V is TRBV10-3 and J is TRBJ2-1; perhaps TRBD2 as D (6 bases). Germline values: CDR1 ENHRY, CDR2 SYGVKD. V dropped 6 bases and J dropped 0 bases, with 18 bases sitting between them. The CDR3 loop spans 17 amino acids. The CDR3 is CAIRGLERPSSYNEQFF. CDR3 bases: TGTGCCATCAGGGGACTTGAAAGACCAAGCTCCTACAATGAGCAGTTCTTC.

The CDR3: CATRVPGTAYDGYTF. CDR3 sequence (DNA): TGTGCCACCAGAGTGCCGGGGACAGCTTATGATGGCTACACCTTC. The chain carries TRBV24-1 and TRBJ1-2, with 7 bases identical to TRBD1. V shed 7 bases and J 6 bases; nucleotides not matched to a gene: 13. The CDR3 extends over 15 amino acids. The germline gives CDR1 KGHDR, CDR2 SFDVKD.

The chain couples TRBV7-8 to TRBJ2-7; TRBD1 might be the D (5 bases). The CDR3 is made up of 14 amino acids. The germline V gene encodes CDR1 SGHVS and CDR2 FQNEAQ. The V gene lost 5 bases and the J gene lost 1 base, with 12 bases spanning the gap. This CDR3 is CASSDPGSSYEQYF. As DNA, the CDR3 is TGTGCCAGCAGCGACCCAGGGTCGTCCTACGAGCAGTACTTC.

This clone was seen a single time. The chain links TRBV29-1 to TRBJ1-5, with 7 bases matching TRBD1. The CDR3 sequence is 13 residues long. Germline assignment: CDR1 SQVTM and CDR2 ANQGSEA. The junction had 3 bases not matched to a gene; V was cut back by 4 bases and J by 3 bases. Here the CDR3 DNA reads TGCAGCGTTGGACAGGGAATCAATCAGCCCCAGCATTTT. It codes for CSVGQGINQPQHF.